The 28 T cell receptor beta chains below come from one sample, sequenced in a study of T-cell memory formation after mild COVID-19. Using its own MiXCR run on the 5' RACE reads, TCRdb lists one record per CDR3 protein. The sample carries under 550,000 distinct CDR3 sequences, approximately 18% recorded once. Sequencing was performed on PBMCs or a T cell subset sorted from them (not recorded which). Every receptor here comes from a man between 18 and 35 years old who had mild COVID-19 (a few samples of this study predate the infection). Cell type and time point are not known.

J is TRBJ2-3 and V is TRBV4-3, with D perhaps matching TRBD2 (6 bases). Trimming removed 1 base from V and 1 base from J, with 12 bases in between. This CDR3 has 16 residues. Germline CDR1 and CDR2: LGHNA and YSLEER. The CDR3 loop reads CASSQVSGEGTDTQYF. CDR3 nucleotides: TGCGCCAGCAGCCAAGTCTCTGGGGAGGGCACAGATACGCAGTATTTT.

This clonotype has only a few counts. The chain couples TRBV5-1 to TRBJ2-2; 8 bases match TRBD1. The trim removed 2 bases at V and 6 bases at J, leaving 6 bases unmatched. The germline CDR1 and CDR2 sequences are SGHRS and YFSETQ. This CDR3 contains 15 residues. As DNA, the CDR3 is TGCGCCAGCAGCTTCCGACAGGGGTCGGCCGGGGAGCTGTTTTTT. It codes for CASSFRQGSAGELFF.

This chain joins TRBV4-3 and TRBJ1-2; a possible D gene is TRBD1 (6 bases). The V gene lost 1 base and the J gene lost 5 bases, with 11 bases spanning the gap. The germline gives CDR1 LGHNA, CDR2 YSLEER. The CDR3 has 14 residues. The CDR3 reads CASSQGERGYGYTF. In nucleotides, the CDR3 is TGCGCCAGCAGCCAAGGCGAGAGGGGGTATGGCTACACCTTC.

This chain connects TRBV7-2 to TRBJ2-1; D may be TRBD2 (5 bases). Trimming removed 5 bases from V and 6 bases from J, with 14 bases in between. Germline lookup yields CDR1 SGHTA and CDR2 FQGNSA. The CDR3 is made up of 14 amino acids. CDR3: CASSPLLAGNEQFF. CDR3 DNA sequence: TGTGCCAGCAGCCCGCTTCTAGCAGGCAATGAGCAGTTCTTC.

The sample holds a few counts of this clonotype. Relative to the germline gene, one junction end is altered; a read error may explain this. The chain uses TRBV14 and TRBJ2-3; 9 bases fit TRBD2. The V gene's germline CDR1 is SGHDN and CDR2 FVKESK. This CDR3 is 14 amino acids long. The CDR3 here is CASSQDWGASGTVF. In DNA form, the CDR3 reads TGTGCCAGCAGCCAAGATTGGGGGGCTAGCGGGACCGTTTTT.

This clonotype was counted between two and nine times. The chain joins TRBV6-6 to TRBJ1-4; TRBD1 aligns across 8 bases. CDR3 size: 14 residues. Germline values: CDR1 MNHNY, CDR2 SVGAGI (reference sequence). V was pared by 5 bases and J by 6 bases, with 5 bases of the junction left unmatched. The CDR3 sequence is CASSAGGADEKLFF. Here the CDR3 DNA reads TGTGCCAGCAGTGCAGGGGGCGCGGATGAAAAACTGTTTTTT.

The rearrangement uses TRBV5-1 and TRBJ2-3, with 9 positions matching TRBD2. J was trimmed by 2 bases and V by 4 bases; bases with no gene match: 5. CDR1 is SGHRS, CDR2 YFSETQ, per germline. The CDR3 is 15 amino acids. CDR3 in DNA: TGCGCCAGCAGCACCCTAGCGGGGTTCACAGATACGCAGTATTTT. Amino acid sequence: CASSTLAGFTDTQYF.

The rearrangement links TRBV12-3 or TRBV12-4 to TRBJ2-7; 8 bases are a match to TRBD2. The trim removed 2 bases at V and 2 bases at J, leaving 2 bases unmatched. The CDR3 is 14 residues long. This CDR3 reads CASSLRGGPYEQYF. CDR3 coding DNA: TGTGCCAGCAGTTTACGGGGGGGCCCCTACGAGCAGTACTTC.

This clonotype showed up many times. CDR3 coding DNA: TGTGCCAGCAGTGAGGGAACTAGCGCTTCGGTGGACAATGAGCAGTTCTTC. Its translation is CASSEGTSASVDNEQFF. The chain combines TRBV25-1 with TRBJ2-1; 7 bases are a match to TRBD2. V lost 3 bases and J lost 5; bases outside the gene matches: 13. CDR3 size: 17 residues. Germline CDR1 and CDR2: MGHDK and SYGVNS.

This clonotype was picked up a small number of times. This chain links TRBV18 with TRBJ2-7, with D perhaps TRBD2 (5 bases). With 0 bases removed from V and 2 bases from J, the gap between germline ends came to 20 bases. There are 18 residues in the CDR3. From germline, CDR1 is KGHSH and CDR2 LQKENI. The chain's CDR3 is CASSPPVGKRQSPYEQYF. In DNA, the CDR3 is TGTGCCAGCTCACCACCAGTAGGGAAGCGGCAGTCTCCCTACGAGCAGTACTTC.

The chain joins TRBV11-2 to TRBJ2-2, with D hard to call. V gave up 5 bases and J gave up 5 bases, with 15 bases separating them. The CDR3 has 15 residues. CDR1 is SGHAT, CDR2 FQNNGV, per germline. For the CDR3, the DNA is TGTGCCAGCAGCCCCGGTCTAGTTAGGACCGGGGAGCTGTTTTTT. Encoded protein: CASSPGLVRTGELFF.

The chain recombines TRBV15 with TRBJ2-3; D ambiguous. The V gene lost 1 base and the J gene lost 1 base, with 9 bases spanning the gap. Looked up from germline, CDR1 is LNHNV and CDR2 is YYDKDF (reference sequence). The CDR3 length is 15 residues. CDR3 DNA: TGTGCCACCAGCAGAGTAGGTGTAGGCACAGATACGCAGTATTTT. It is translated as CATSRVGVGTDTQYF.

The chain couples TRBV28 to TRBJ2-7; possible D gene TRBD1, 6 bases. V lost 4 bases and J 6 bases, leaving 19 bases between the germline ends. CDR3 length equals 15 residues. Germline loops: CDR1 MDHEN, CDR2 SYDVKM. The CDR3 bases are TGTGCCAGCAGTTCCCCCGACAGGATCGTGACCGAGCAGTACGTC. It is translated as CASSSPDRIVTEQYV.

This clonotype has a handful of counts. The chain joins TRBV25-1 to TRBJ2-5; possible D gene TRBD2, 6 bases. Germline V gene sequence: CDR1 MGHDK, CDR2 SYGVNS. The CDR3 loop spans 13 amino acids. The V end lost 3 bases, the J end lost 5 bases, and 10 bases lay between the germline ends. The DNA for the CDR3 is TGTGCCAGCAGTGACGCGGGGTCTGAGACCCAGTACTTC. Translating it yields CASSDAGSETQYF. Full variable domain (missing parts from reference TRBV25-1 and TRBJ2-5): EADIYQTPRYLVIGTGKKITLECSQTMGHDKMYWYQQDPGMELHLIHYSYGVNSTEKGDLSSESTVSRIRTEHFPLTLESARPSHTSQYLCASSDAGSETQYFGPGTRLLVL.

At least ten counts were recorded for this clonotype. V gene TRBV5-5 combines with J gene TRBJ2-1; D may be TRBD2 (6 bases). Germline-derived CDR1 and CDR2 are SGHKS and YYEKEE (reference sequence). V gave up 5 bases and J gave up 3 bases, with 15 bases separating them. The CDR3 covers 15 residues. The CDR3 region has the DNA TGTGCCAGCAGTCTTCTGGGGGGAGGCTACAATGAGCAGTTCTTC. Translation gives CASSLLGGGYNEQFF.

The chain links TRBV18 to TRBJ1-2; D uncertain. Germline-derived CDR1 and CDR2 are KGHSH and LQKENI. V was clipped by 0 bases and J by 4 bases, with 12 bases between them. The CDR3 extends over 15 amino acids. The CDR3 DNA reads as TGTGCCAGCTCACCACCGTCTAGCAACTCCTATGGCTACACCTTC. It codes for CASSPPSSNSYGYTF.

This clonotype was picked up a small number of times. This rearrangement joins TRBV15 to TRBJ2-7; tentative D call: TRBD1 (5 bases). CDR3 length: 15 amino acids. Germline V lookup: CDR1 LNHNV, CDR2 YYDKDF (reference sequence). With 0 bases removed from V and 4 bases from J, the gap between germline ends came to 13 bases. As DNA, the CDR3 is TGTGCCACCAGCAGAGATAAGGGGTCTTTGTACGAGCAGTACGTC. It yields the protein CATSRDKGSLYEQYV.

This clonotype was recorded a few times. The V and J genes are TRBV7-9 and TRBJ2-3; either TRBD1 or TRBD2 may fit D (5 bases each). This CDR3 has 16 residues. V was clipped by 3 bases and J by 4 bases, with 17 bases between them. In germline, CDR1 is SEHNR, CDR2 FQNEAQ (reference sequence). CDR3 region: CASSLRAGTTSDTQYF. DNA for the CDR3: TGTGCCAGCAGCTTGAGGGCCGGGACCACGTCAGATACGCAGTATTTT.

This sequence joins TRBV20-1 and TRBJ2-5; the match to TRBD1 covers 7 bases. The V and J ends lost 7 bases and 1 base, in that order; junction bases with no gene match: 6. CDR1 is DFQATT, CDR2 SNEGSKA, per germline (reference sequence). The CDR3 sequence is 13 residues long. CDR3 DNA sequence: TGCAGTGGCCAACAGGGGACCCAAGAGACCCAGTACTTC. It translates to CSGQQGTQETQYF.

The gene calls are TRBV24-1 and TRBJ2-1; a weak D match, TRBD2 (6 bases). Trimming stripped 3 bases from V and 15 bases from J, with 11 bases between. The germline gives CDR1 KGHDR, CDR2 SFDVKD. There are 11 residues in the CDR3. The CDR3 spells CATSDAGRPFF. The CDR3 nucleotides are TGTGCCACCAGTGATGCGGGACGCCCGTTCTTC.

The table lists this clonotype with a few counts. This sequence joins TRBV6-2 or TRBV6-3 and TRBJ2-1, with 8 bases identical to TRBD1. Germline-derived CDR1 and CDR2 are MNHEY and SVGEGT. There are 13 residues in the CDR3. V shed 5 bases, J shed 8 bases, and the junction held 5 bases outside the gene matches. The CDR3 DNA reads TGTGCCAGCAGTCCAGACAGGGGCGATGAGCAGTTCTTC. It codes for CASSPDRGDEQFF.

V is TRBV28 and J is TRBJ2-5, with 9 nucleotides matching TRBD1. V was pared by 7 bases and J by 4 bases, with 7 bases of the junction left unmatched. The CDR3 contains 14 residues. CDR1 and CDR2 from the germline V gene are MDHEN and SYDVKM. CDR3 nucleotide sequence: TGTGCCAGCAACTCGGGGACAGGGAGAGAGACCCAGTACTTC. It specifies CASNSGTGRETQYF.

This clonotype was picked up a small number of times. J is TRBJ2-6 and V is TRBV15; TRBD1 matches at 7 bases. Looked up from germline, CDR1 is LNHNV and CDR2 is YYDKDF (reference sequence). With V trimmed by 1 base and J by 0 bases, 6 bases remained unmatched. The CDR3 has 18 residues. As DNA, the CDR3 is TGTGCCACCAGCAGAGCGGGACAGTCGATCTCTGGGGCCAACGTCCTGACTTTC. It codes for CATSRAGQSISGANVLTF.

This clonotype was detected a few times. The chain recombines TRBV2 with TRBJ2-1; a possible D gene is TRBD1 (6 bases). CDR1 and CDR2 from the germline V gene are SNHLY and FYNNEI. Trimming removed 5 bases from V and 7 bases from J, with 15 bases in between. This CDR3 has 14 residues. The CDR3 DNA follows: TGTGCCAGCAGTCCTTGGGGCAGGGGAAATGAGCAGTTCTTC. It is translated as CASSPWGRGNEQFF.

The CDR3 region has the DNA TGTGCCAGCAGTCATAGGCCAGAGACCCAGTACTTC. Translating it yields CASSHRPETQYF. The chain has TRBV12-3 or TRBV12-4 and TRBJ2-5; D uncertain. V lost 5 bases to trimming and J lost 4 bases, with 8 bases between them. This CDR3 is 12 amino acids long.

The chain links TRBV7-2 to TRBJ1-2, with D maybe TRBD1 (5 bases). V was trimmed by 1 base and J by 8 bases, leaving 14 bases between them. Germline V lookup: CDR1 SGHTA, CDR2 FQGNSA. There are 14 residues in the CDR3. CDR3: CASSLVAEGVGYTF. The CDR3 coding sequence is TGTGCCAGCAGCTTAGTGGCGGAAGGGGTGGGCTACACCTTC.

In this sample, this clonotype turned up a few times. This chain joins TRBV4-3 and TRBJ2-3; 10 bases agree with TRBD2. There are 19 residues in the CDR3. In germline, CDR1 is LGHNA, CDR2 YSLEER. V trimming: 1 base; J trimming: 0 bases; junction bases outside the gene matches: 10. For the CDR3, the DNA is TGCGCCAGCAGCCAAGGAGTAGCGGGGGGAACTCCTAGCACAGATACGCAGTATTTT. It yields the protein CASSQGVAGGTPSTDTQYF.

This clonotype came up once. The J gene is TRBJ2-7, the V gene TRBV6-1; perhaps TRBD2 as D (6 bases). V was cut by 6 bases and J by 3 bases, with 12 bases left in between. CDR1 is MNHNS, CDR2 SASEGT, per germline. The CDR3 contains 13 residues. CDR3 nucleotides: TGTGCCAGCAGGGAGGGCGGATACTACGAGCAGTACGTC. Translated: CASREGGYYEQYV.